Listed here are 13 T cell receptor beta chains from one sample, sequenced in a study of shared clonotypes between healthy human individuals. Only in-frame clones appear in the TCRdb table, and some are missing; sequencing was by immunoSEQ multiplex PCR. Of roughly 2,300,000 clones in the sample, around 92% are singletons; the top ten hold 0.37%. Sequencing was done on a sample of naive CD4+ T cells from PBMCs. The subset was: CD45RA+ positively selected. Source of these receptors: a man between 18 and 35 years old in good health. Some clones in this sample may be carry-over from other donors' samples.

V gene TRBV6-6 combines with J gene TRBJ2-1; 8 bases line up with TRBD2. CDR3 length: 15 amino acids. J gave up 7 bases and V 6 bases, and 11 bases lay outside the gene matches. CDR1 MNHNY and CDR2 SVGAGI come from the germline V gene (reference sequence). In nucleotides, the CDR3 is TGTGCCAGCAGAAATTTCGGGACTAGTGGAAATGAGCAGTTCTTC. Translation: CASRNFGTSGNEQFF.

V and J are TRBV7-9 and TRBJ2-1; 9 nucleotides match TRBD2. Germline CDR1 and CDR2: SEHNR and FQNEAQ (reference sequence). There are 15 residues in the CDR3. Trimming removed 1 base from V and 7 bases from J; junction bases left unmatched: 5. CDR3 protein: CASSLGAGGGNEQFF. The CDR3, as DNA: TGTGCCAGCAGCTTAGGAGCGGGAGGAGGGAATGAGCAGTTCTTC. Supplemented by reference TRBV7-9 and TRBJ2-1, the full variable domain reads DTGVSQNPRHKITKRGQNVTFRCDPISEHNRLYWYRQTLGQGPEFLTYFQNEAQLEKSRLLSDRFSAERPKGSFSTLEIQRTEQGDSAMYLCASSLGAGGGNEQFFGPGTRLTVL.

The rearrangement uses TRBV6-6 and TRBJ1-1; 9 nucleotides line up with TRBD1. V lost 6 bases, J lost 1 base, and 9 bases stayed unmatched. Germline V lookup: CDR1 MNHNY, CDR2 SVGAGI (reference sequence). The CDR3 has 16 amino acids. For the CDR3, the DNA is TGTGCCAGCAGCATGACAGGGGGAAGGGGGAACACTGAAGCTTTCTTT. Its translation is CASSMTGGRGNTEAFF.

This rearrangement joins TRBV7-7 to TRBJ2-1; 7 bases are shared with TRBD2. V shed 1 base, J shed 7 bases, and the junction held 16 bases outside the gene matches. This CDR3 region has 18 residues. Germline V gives CDR1 SSHAT, CDR2 FNYEAQ (reference sequence). The DNA of the CDR3 is TGTGCCAGCAGCTTAGGAGGGGTGTGGGGAGGGCCTGGGAATGAGCAGTTCTTC. It yields the protein CASSLGGVWGGPGNEQFF. Full variable domain (remainder filled in from reference TRBV7-7 and TRBJ2-1): GAGVSQSPRYKVTKRGQDVTLRCDPISSHATLYWYQQALGQGPEFLTYFNYEAQPDKSGLPSDRFSAERPEGSISTLTIQRTEQRDSAMYRCASSLGGVWGGPGNEQFFGPGTRLTVL.

This clone is a singleton in its sample. The J gene is TRBJ1-6, the V gene TRBV28; tentative D call: TRBD1 (6 bases). CDR3 length equals 15 residues. The V end lost 6 bases, the J end lost 10 bases, and 19 bases lay between the germline ends. From germline, CDR1 is MDHEN and CDR2 SYDVKM. The CDR3 DNA is TGTGCCAGCAGCTCCGGGACATCGGGTCTGTCACCCCTCCACTTT. As protein: CASSSGTSGLSPLHF.

The chain has TRBV14 and TRBJ2-1; the D gene is possibly TRBD2 (6 bases). The CDR3 has 11 amino acids. CDR1 is SGHDN, CDR2 FVKESK, per germline. Trimming took 5 bases from V and 15 from J, leaving 14 bases between them. The CDR3 is CASSAGGSVFF. In nucleotides, the CDR3 is TGTGCCAGCAGCGCTGGGGGGAGTGTGTTCTTC.

The genes are TRBV5-1 and TRBJ2-7; TRBD2 matches 8 bases. Per germline, CDR1 SGHRS and CDR2 YFSETQ. Losses at the gene ends were 1 base for V and 5 bases for J; bases not matched to a gene: 5. CDR3 length equals 14 residues. CDR3 sequence (DNA): TGCGCCAGCAGCTTGACCGGGAGGGGCGACGAGCAGTACTTC. This sequence encodes CASSLTGRGDEQYF.

The V and J genes are TRBV19 and TRBJ1-5, with D unclear. CDR1 and CDR2 (germline): LNHDA, SQIVND (reference sequence). The germline V and J ends were trimmed by 2 bases and 0 bases, with 8 bases remaining between them. The CDR3 is 15 residues long. CDR3: CASSIKTVSNQPQHF. The DNA of the CDR3 is TGTGCCAGTAGTATAAAGACGGTTAGCAATCAGCCCCAGCATTTT. Full variable domain (missing parts from reference TRBV19 and TRBJ1-5): DGGITQSPKYLFRKEGQNVTLSCEQNLNHDAMYWYRQDPGQGLRLIYYSQIVNDFQKGDIAEGYSVSREKKESFPLTVTSAQKNPTAFYLCASSIKTVSNQPQHFGDGTRLSIL.

CDR3 nucleotide sequence: TGCGCCAGCAGCTTGATACCGGGACAGCTTAATGAAAAACTGTTTTTT. Its translation is CASSLIPGQLNEKLFF. J is TRBJ1-4 and V is TRBV5-1; 7 positions match TRBD1. With 1 base clipped from V and 4 bases from J, the junction kept 7 bases outside the gene matches. Germline V gene sequence: CDR1 SGHRS, CDR2 YFSETQ. This CDR3 region has 16 residues.

V is TRBV6-6 and J is TRBJ2-3; maybe TRBD1 (6 bases). Germline values: CDR1 MNHNY, CDR2 SVGAGI (reference sequence). The CDR3 loop spans 14 amino acids. V was clipped by 8 bases and J by 0 bases, with 12 bases between them. CDR3 protein: CASCWTASTDTQYF. DNA of the CDR3: TGTGCCAGCTGCTGGACAGCTAGCACAGATACGCAGTATTTT.

The chain is built from TRBV11-2 and TRBJ2-3; D tentatively fits TRBD1 or TRBD2 (5 bases each). Germline V lookup: CDR1 SGHAT, CDR2 FQNNGV. The CDR3 runs to 17 residues. V was pared by 1 base and J by 0 bases, with 14 bases between. CDR3 bases: TGTGCCAGCAGCTTAGGCCTAGGGACCATGAGCACAGATACGCAGTATTTT. Its protein product is CASSLGLGTMSTDTQYF.

This chain links TRBV19 with TRBJ2-5; 10 positions match TRBD1. The CDR3 totals 15 residues. Trimming took 6 bases from V and 3 from J; bases not matched to a gene: 7. The germline V gene has CDR1 LNHDA and CDR2 SQIVND (reference sequence). CDR3 coding DNA: TGTGCCAGTAGGGGACAGGGGCTCGGCGAAGAGACCCAGTACTTC. It yields the protein CASRGQGLGEETQYF.

This chain uses TRBV29-1 with TRBJ2-1, with D possibly being TRBD1 or TRBD2 (5 bases each). The CDR3 is 15 amino acids. The germline V gene encodes CDR1 SQVTM and CDR2 ANQGSEA. V shed 4 bases and J shed 7 bases, with 20 bases lying between them. This CDR3 is CSVVPPGTAVNEQFF. The DNA of the CDR3 is TGCAGCGTTGTGCCCCCCGGGACGGCCGTAAATGAGCAGTTCTTC.